Included here is one TCR beta chain sequence, with context. The data were produced by immunoSEQ multiplex PCR, yet TCRdb's version contains in-frame clones alone and is incomplete. This table holds 90,000 to 140,000 clones, roughly 85% found once. Trimming took off 2 bases at V and 5 bases at J, with 16 bases between the two ends. This CDR3 has 16 residues. From germline, CDR1 is MNHEY and CDR2 SMNVEV (reference sequence). These data belong to a study of blood T cell repertoires in COVID-19. Study overall: Acute-phase and convalescent COVID-19 samples originated in the United States, Italy and Spain.

Sample: peripheral blood. This TCR derives from a woman of 80 years or more with acute or convalescent COVID-19. V is TRBV27 and J is TRBJ1-5, with D tentatively TRBD1 (5 bases). The CDR3 loop reads CASSLGSGGGDQPQHF. DNA for the CDR3: TGTGCCAGCAGTTTAGGATCGGGGGGAGGAGATCAGCCCCAGCATTTT.